This T cell receptor beta chain appears in the sequencing data of a study of cytomegalovirus exposure and HLA in healthy donors. This clone was recorded only once. Primers for the PCR totalled 60 Vbeta and 13 Jbeta. Repertoires were generated with immunoSEQ multiplex PCR, while TCRdb's copy carries only in-frame clones and drops some. Of 140,000 to 150,000 clones listed, around 80% are singletons. V lost 3 bases and J lost 6; bases outside the gene matches: 5. The V gene's germline CDR1 is MGHDK and CDR2 SYGVNS. The CDR3 runs 14 residues. V and J are TRBV25-1 and TRBJ1-5; TRBD1 agrees at 7 bases. Source material: PBMCs. This clonotype originated in a woman in her sixties in good health and CMV-seropositive. CDR3: CASSEGQGVQPQHF. The CDR3 DNA reads as TGTGCCAGCAGTGAGGGTCAGGGGGTTCAGCCCCAGCATTTT.